A single sample is the source of the 25 T cell receptor beta chains below, sequenced in a study of T cell responses to AZD1222 COVID-19 vaccine. The data were produced by immunoSEQ multiplex PCR, yet TCRdb's version contains in-frame clones alone and is incomplete. This table has approximately 120,000 clones, about 92% appearing once. Sequences were derived from peripheral blood, sampled on day 0 of MenACWY control vaccination. The source is an adult in good health.

The chain uses TRBV10-2 and TRBJ1-5, with TRBD1 identical over 8 bases. The junction had 7 bases not matched to a gene; V was cut back by 8 bases and J by 4 bases. CDR1 is WSHSY, CDR2 SAAADI, per germline. This CDR3 has 14 residues. The CDR3 loop is CASSLTGANQPQHF. The DNA of the CDR3 is TGCGCCAGCTCCCTGACAGGGGCGAATCAGCCCCAGCATTTT.

This clone was seen more than once but under ten times. The chain links TRBV14 to TRBJ1-6; no clear D gene. Germline-derived CDR1 and CDR2 are SGHDN and FVKESK. The V gene lost 5 bases and the J gene lost 0 bases, with 8 bases spanning the gap. The CDR3 contains 15 residues. In DNA, the CDR3 is TGTGCCAGCAGCAAGACGGTCTCCTATAATTCACCCCTCCACTTT. The encoded protein is CASSKTVSYNSPLHF. Drawing the rest from reference TRBV14 and TRBJ1-6, the complete variable domain is EAGVTQFPSHSVIEKGQTVTLRCDPISGHDNLYWYRRVMGKEIKFLLHFVKESKQDESGMPNNRFLAERTGGTYSTLKVQPAELEDSGVYFCASSKTVSYNSPLHFGNGTRLTVT.

The CDR3 coding sequence is TGTGCCAGCAGCCCCCAGTTGGCGGGGAATCCCCAGCATTTT. Protein: CASSPQLAGNPQHF. V usage is TRBV5-8 and J usage is TRBJ1-5; D is undetermined. This CDR3 has 14 amino acids. Trimming left V 4 bases short and J 10 bases short, with 18 bases between. The germline V gene encodes CDR1 SGHTS and CDR2 YDEGEE.

The J gene is TRBJ2-2, the V gene TRBV7-3, with D possibly matching TRBD2 (5 bases). This CDR3 has 16 residues. Between the trimmed V and J ends, which lost 0 bases and 2 bases, there was a span of 10 bases. The germline V gene encodes CDR1 SGHTA and CDR2 FQGTGA. CDR3 sequence reads: CASSLTPLANTGELFF. The CDR3 DNA follows: TGTGCCAGCAGCTTAACTCCGCTAGCAAACACCGGGGAGCTGTTTTTT.

The chain is built from TRBV6-2 or TRBV6-3 and TRBJ1-5; D not certain. This CDR3 is 16 amino acids long. The ends were cut back, 2 bases at V and 3 bases at J, with 14 bases in the middle. Germline V gene data show CDR1 as MNHEY and CDR2 as SVGEGT. The CDR3 coding sequence is TGTGCCAGCAGTTACGGGTCGACAATCGCCAATCAGCCCCAGCATTTT. Amino acids: CASSYGSTIANQPQHF.

The CDR3 spells CATSRKSYDYGYTF. The CDR3 DNA is TGTGCCACCAGCAGAAAGTCGTATGATTATGGCTACACCTTC. The V and J genes are TRBV15 and TRBJ1-2; unclear D gene. Per the germline V gene, CDR1 is LNHNV and CDR2 is YYDKDF (reference sequence). This CDR3 has 14 amino acids. With 2 bases removed from V and 5 bases from J, the gap between germline ends came to 12 bases. Filled out from reference TRBV15 and TRBJ1-2, the complete variable domain reads DAMVIQNPRYQVTQFGKPVTLSCSQTLNHNVMYWYQQKSSQAPKLLFHYYDKDFNNEADTPDNFQSRRPNTSFCFLDIRSPGLGDTAMYLCATSRKSYDYGYTFGSGTRLTVV.

The chain joins TRBV19 to TRBJ2-3; unclear D gene. CDR1 and CDR2 from the germline V gene are LNHDA and SQIVND (reference sequence). There are 14 residues in the CDR3. With 7 bases removed from V and 4 bases from J, the gap between germline ends came to 15 bases. CDR3 protein: CASNFRAWADTQYF. The CDR3 DNA is TGTGCCAGTAATTTTAGGGCCTGGGCAGATACGCAGTATTTT.

The rearrangement uses TRBV7-2 and TRBJ1-1; D may be TRBD1 (5 bases). Trimming pared 6 bases from V and 0 bases from J, leaving 11 bases between. This CDR3 has 14 amino acids. Per germline, CDR1 SGHTA and CDR2 FQGNSA. CDR3 loop: CASSKTAMNTEAFF. CDR3 coding DNA: TGTGCCAGCAGTAAGACAGCTATGAACACTGAAGCTTTCTTT.

The chain employs TRBV15 and TRBJ1-3; D remains ambiguous. V lost 0 bases to trimming and J lost 9 bases, with 9 bases between them. The CDR3 contains 13 residues. Germline-derived CDR1 and CDR2 are LNHNV and YYDKDF (reference sequence). CDR3 in DNA: TGTGCCACCAGCAGAGATATCGGCAGCACCATATATTTT. Its protein product is CATSRDIGSTIYF.

The chain couples TRBV2 to TRBJ1-1; D is perhaps TRBD1 (5 bases). The CDR3 extends over 14 amino acids. V gave up 8 bases and J gave up 3 bases, with 16 bases separating them. Germline values: CDR1 SNHLY, CDR2 FYNNEI. The CDR3: CASRAVAQDTEAFF. The DNA for the CDR3 is TGTGCCAGCCGTGCGGTGGCACAGGACACTGAAGCTTTCTTT.

This chain uses TRBV7-2 with TRBJ2-3, with a tentative D call TRBD1 (5 bases). Per the germline V gene, CDR1 is SGHTA and CDR2 is FQGNSA. V gave up 1 base and J gave up 1 base, with 9 bases separating them. This CDR3 is built from 15 residues. DNA of the CDR3: TGTGCCAGCAGCTTAGAAACAGGACGCACAGATACGCAGTATTTT. This translates into CASSLETGRTDTQYF.

The chain joins TRBV27 to TRBJ2-7; no clear D gene. Trimming pared 1 base from V and 0 bases from J, leaving 4 bases between. This CDR3 has 13 residues. CDR1 is MNHEY, CDR2 SMNVEV, per germline (reference sequence). The CDR3 loop is CASSLYSSYEQYF. In DNA form, the CDR3 reads TGTGCCAGCAGTTTATACAGCTCCTACGAGCAGTACTTC.

This sequence joins TRBV6-1 and TRBJ1-1; possibly TRBD1 for D (5 bases). CDR3 size: 15 residues. V was clipped by 2 bases and J by 1 base, with 11 bases between them. The germline CDR1 and CDR2 sequences are MNHNS and SASEGT. The DNA of the CDR3 is TGTGCCAGCAGTGAAACGGGGCCGAAGAACACTGAAGCTTTCTTT. It encodes CASSETGPKNTEAFF.

The chain recombines TRBV5-6 with TRBJ2-1; 7 bases line up with TRBD2. This CDR3 spans 15 amino acids. The germline V gene has CDR1 SGHDT and CDR2 YYEEEE. With V trimmed by 0 bases and J by 2 bases, 2 bases remained unmatched. The CDR3 bases are TGTGCCAGCAGCTTGGGAGCGGGACCCTACAATGAGCAGTTCTTC. Translated, it gives CASSLGAGPYNEQFF.

J is TRBJ1-2 and V is TRBV6-1, with 7 bases lining up with TRBD1. The ends lost 1 base at V and 6 bases at J; junction bases unmatched: 11. This CDR3 comprises 16 residues. Germline loops: CDR1 MNHNS, CDR2 SASEGT. CDR3 sequence reads: CASSEGWDRPGHGYTF. The CDR3 DNA is TGTGCCAGCAGTGAAGGCTGGGACAGACCTGGACATGGCTACACCTTC.

The genes are TRBV7-8 and TRBJ1-3; TRBD1 matches at 7 bases. V dropped 5 bases and J dropped 4; count of bases not matched to a gene: 11. CDR1 and CDR2 from the germline V gene are SGHVS and FQNEAQ. The CDR3 covers 16 residues. The CDR3 here is CASSPLSGGAGNTIYF. The CDR3 nucleotides read TGTGCCAGCAGCCCCCTATCAGGGGGAGCAGGAAACACCATATATTTT.

The chain is built from TRBV28 and TRBJ1-2; no reliable D call. The CDR3 consists of 12 residues. Germline CDR1 reads MDHEN; CDR2 reads SYDVKM. V lost 2 bases to trimming and J lost 13 bases, with 14 bases between them. The DNA of the CDR3 is TGTGCCAGCAGTTTACTGTCGGAAGCCTCCACCTTC. It yields the protein CASSLLSEASTF.

The chain has TRBV5-4 and TRBJ2-3; 13 bases fit TRBD2. Losses at the gene ends were 4 bases for V and 4 bases for J; bases not matched to a gene: 9. Per the germline V gene, CDR1 is SGHNT and CDR2 is YYREEE (reference sequence). CDR3 length: 17 residues. The CDR3 DNA is TGTGCCAGCAGCAGCGAGGGACTAGCGGGACGTGCAGATACGCAGTATTTT. Amino acid sequence: CASSSEGLAGRADTQYF.

The CDR3 loop reads CASSRGQQGVARNTIYF. In DNA, the CDR3 is TGTGCCAGCAGCCGTGGTCAACAGGGGGTCGCAAGAAACACCATATATTTT. The genes are TRBV13 and TRBJ1-3, with 8 bases lining up with TRBD1. V shed 5 bases and J 5 bases; nucleotides not matched to a gene: 14. Germline assignment: CDR1 PRHDT and CDR2 FYEKMQ (reference sequence). There are 17 residues in the CDR3.

The V gene is TRBV9, the J gene TRBJ2-1; D might be TRBD2 (5 bases). The germline V gene has CDR1 SGDLS and CDR2 YYNGEE. CDR3 length: 20 amino acids. Trimming removed 0 bases from V and 10 bases from J, with 32 bases in between. The CDR3 region has the DNA TGTGCCAGCAGCGTAGTTGTTTTCGGGCAGGCGAGGGCTCCCAATGGAGAGCAGTTCTTC. Its translation is CASSVVVFGQARAPNGEQFF.

The count of this clone is one. The chain links TRBV18 to TRBJ1-4; 9 bases line up with TRBD1. With V trimmed by 3 bases and J by 5 bases, 10 bases remained unmatched. The germline V gene encodes CDR1 KGHSH and CDR2 LQKENI. The CDR3 loop spans 17 amino acids. CDR3 sequence: CASSPGTGNSPNEKLFF. CDR3 sequence (DNA): TGTGCCAGCTCACCGGGGACAGGGAATAGTCCCAATGAAAAACTGTTTTTT.

The chain uses TRBV7-8 and TRBJ1-1, with 7 bases matching TRBD1. The CDR3 has 16 amino acids. Germline loops: CDR1 SGHVS, CDR2 FQNEAQ. Losses at the gene ends were 2 bases for V and 8 bases for J; bases not matched to a gene: 14. The CDR3 spells CASSLRDRARVVEAFF. DNA of the CDR3: TGTGCCAGCAGCTTAAGAGACAGGGCTCGCGTAGTAGAAGCTTTCTTT.

The chain uses TRBV4-1 and TRBJ1-5, with TRBD1 matching over 7 bases. This CDR3 region has 16 residues. Germline values: CDR1 MGHRA, CDR2 YSYEKL. V was clipped by 0 bases and J by 7 bases; unmatched bases: 9. CDR3 amino acids: CASSQDMGQFAQPQHF. Here the CDR3 DNA reads TGCGCCAGCAGCCAAGATATGGGACAGTTCGCACAGCCCCAGCATTTT.

This chain's CDR3 is CASSYSAGHEQYV. The DNA of the CDR3 is TGTGCCAGCAGTTACTCGGCAGGTCACGAGCAGTACGTC. The chain is built from TRBV6-5 and TRBJ2-7, with D uncertain. Trimming pared 0 bases from V and 5 bases from J, leaving 8 bases between. The CDR3 has 13 residues. Germline V CDR1 and CDR2: MNHEY, SVGAGI.

The chain is built from TRBV15 and TRBJ2-6; D uncertain. Germline V gene sequence: CDR1 LNHNV, CDR2 YYDKDF (reference sequence). V lost 5 bases, J lost 0 bases, and 5 bases lay in between. This CDR3 has 14 residues. CDR3 in amino acids: CATSHYSGANVLTF. The CDR3 nucleotides read TGTGCCACCAGCCATTACTCTGGGGCCAACGTCCTGACTTTC.